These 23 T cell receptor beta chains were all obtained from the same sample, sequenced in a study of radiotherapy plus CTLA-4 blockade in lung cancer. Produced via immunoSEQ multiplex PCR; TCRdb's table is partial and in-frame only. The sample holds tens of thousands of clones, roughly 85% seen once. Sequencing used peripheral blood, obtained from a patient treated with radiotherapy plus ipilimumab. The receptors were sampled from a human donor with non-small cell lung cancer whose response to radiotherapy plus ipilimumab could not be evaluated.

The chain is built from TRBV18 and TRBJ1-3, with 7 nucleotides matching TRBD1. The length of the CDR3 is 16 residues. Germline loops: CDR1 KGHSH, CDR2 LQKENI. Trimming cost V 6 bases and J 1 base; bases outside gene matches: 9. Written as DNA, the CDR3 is TGTGCCAGCTCCCTCGGACAGGCCCAATCTGGAAACACCATATATTTT. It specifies CASSLGQAQSGNTIYF.

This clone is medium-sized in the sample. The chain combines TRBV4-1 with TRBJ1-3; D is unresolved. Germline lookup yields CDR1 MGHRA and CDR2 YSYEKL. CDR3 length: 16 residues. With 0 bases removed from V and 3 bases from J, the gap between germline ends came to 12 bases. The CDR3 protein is CASSQDRGLSGNTIYF. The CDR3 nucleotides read TGCGCCAGCAGCCAAGATCGGGGTTTGAGTGGAAACACCATATATTTT.

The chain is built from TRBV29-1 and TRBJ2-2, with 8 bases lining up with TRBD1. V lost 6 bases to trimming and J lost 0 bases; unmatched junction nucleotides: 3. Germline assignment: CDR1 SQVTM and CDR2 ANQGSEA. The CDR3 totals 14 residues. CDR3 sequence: CSVGQGSNTGELFF. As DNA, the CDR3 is TGCAGCGTCGGACAGGGTTCGAACACCGGGGAGCTGTTTTTT.

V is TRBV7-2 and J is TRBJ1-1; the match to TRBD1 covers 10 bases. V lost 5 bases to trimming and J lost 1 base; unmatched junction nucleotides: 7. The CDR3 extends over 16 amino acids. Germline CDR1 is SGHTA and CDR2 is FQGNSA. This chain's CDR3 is CASSLGQGRGNTEAFF. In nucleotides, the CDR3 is TGTGCCAGCAGCCTGGGACAGGGGAGAGGGAACACTGAAGCTTTCTTT.

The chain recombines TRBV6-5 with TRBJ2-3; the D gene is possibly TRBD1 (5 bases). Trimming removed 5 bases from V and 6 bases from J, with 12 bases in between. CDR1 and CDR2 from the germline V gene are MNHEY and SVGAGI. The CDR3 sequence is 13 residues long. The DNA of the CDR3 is TGTGCCAGCAGTACCAGACAGTATGATACGCAGTATTTT. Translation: CASSTRQYDTQYF.

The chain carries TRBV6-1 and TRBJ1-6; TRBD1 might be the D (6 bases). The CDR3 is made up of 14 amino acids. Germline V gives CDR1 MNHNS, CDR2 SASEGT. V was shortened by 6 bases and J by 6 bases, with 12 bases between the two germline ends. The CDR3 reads CASSPDRINSPLHF. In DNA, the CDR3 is TGTGCCAGCAGCCCCGACAGGATTAATTCACCCCTCCACTTT.

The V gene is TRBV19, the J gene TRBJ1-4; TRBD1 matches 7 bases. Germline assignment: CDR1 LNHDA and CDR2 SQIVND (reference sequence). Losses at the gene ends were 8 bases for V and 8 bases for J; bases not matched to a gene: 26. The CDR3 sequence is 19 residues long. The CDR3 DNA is TGTGCCAGTTTAGGCTCCGACAGGGACCAACACAACCAACTCGAAAAACTGTTTTTT. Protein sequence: CASLGSDRDQHNQLEKLFF.

The CDR3 spells CASSTRQGGSGNTIYF. Here the CDR3 DNA reads TGTGCCAGCAGCACCCGACAGGGGGGCTCTGGAAACACCATATATTTT. The chain is built from TRBV9 and TRBJ1-3; 9 bases are shared with TRBD1. Germline CDR1 SGDLS, CDR2 YYNGEE. The CDR3 runs to 16 residues. J gave up 0 bases and V 4 bases, and 5 bases lay outside the gene matches.

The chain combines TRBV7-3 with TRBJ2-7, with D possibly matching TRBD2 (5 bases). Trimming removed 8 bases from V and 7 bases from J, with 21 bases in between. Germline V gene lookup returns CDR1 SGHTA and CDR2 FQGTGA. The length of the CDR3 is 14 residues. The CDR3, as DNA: TGTGCCAGCGGCCCGGACTTCCTGTCGAAGGAGCAGTACTTC. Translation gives CASGPDFLSKEQYF.

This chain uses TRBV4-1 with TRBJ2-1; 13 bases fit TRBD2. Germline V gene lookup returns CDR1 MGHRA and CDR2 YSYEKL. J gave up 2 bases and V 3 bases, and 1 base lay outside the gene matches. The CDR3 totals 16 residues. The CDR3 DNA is TGCGCCAGCAGCCAGGGACTAGCGGGAACCTACAATGAGCAGTTCTTC. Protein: CASSQGLAGTYNEQFF.

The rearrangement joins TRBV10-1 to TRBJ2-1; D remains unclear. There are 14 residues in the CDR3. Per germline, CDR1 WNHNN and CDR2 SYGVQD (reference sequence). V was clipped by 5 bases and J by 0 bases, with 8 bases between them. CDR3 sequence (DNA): TGCGCCAGCAGTAAACGGAGCTCCTACAATGAGCAGTTCTTC. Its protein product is CASSKRSSYNEQFF.

The CDR3 DNA reads as TGTGCCAGTAGTCCGCAGGGGGATTACCATCAGCCCCAGCATTTT. Residues: CASSPQGDYHQPQHF. The rearrangement joins TRBV19 to TRBJ1-5; 7 nucleotides match TRBD1. The germline V gene has CDR1 LNHDA and CDR2 SQIVND (reference sequence). The ends lost 5 bases at V and 5 bases at J; junction bases unmatched: 9. This CDR3 spans 15 amino acids. Full variable domain (outside the CDR3, taken from reference TRBV19 and TRBJ1-5): DGGITQSPKYLFRKEGQNVTLSCEQNLNHDAMYWYRQDPGQGLRLIYYSQIVNDFQKGDIAEGYSVSREKKESFPLTVTSAQKNPTAFYLCASSPQGDYHQPQHFGDGTRLSIL.

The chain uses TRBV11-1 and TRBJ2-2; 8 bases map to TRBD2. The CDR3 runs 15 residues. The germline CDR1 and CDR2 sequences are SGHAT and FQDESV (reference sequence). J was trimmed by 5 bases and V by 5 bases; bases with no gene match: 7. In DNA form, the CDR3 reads TGTGCCAGCAGCATTAGCGGGGTGGTAACCGGGGAGCTGTTTTTT. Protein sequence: CASSISGVVTGELFF. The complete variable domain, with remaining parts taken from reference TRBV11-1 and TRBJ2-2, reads EAEVAQSPRYKITEKSQAVAFWCDPISGHATLYWYRQILGQGPELLVQFQDESVVDDSQLPKDRFSAERLKGVDSTLKIQPAELGDSAMYLCASSISGVVTGELFFGEGSRLTVL.

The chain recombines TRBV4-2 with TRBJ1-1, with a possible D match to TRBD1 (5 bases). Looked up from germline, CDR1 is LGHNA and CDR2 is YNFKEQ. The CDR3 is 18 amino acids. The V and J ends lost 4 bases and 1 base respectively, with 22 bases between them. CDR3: CASSRPGGSLGKNTEAFF. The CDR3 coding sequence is TGTGCCAGCAGCCGCCCGGGGGGGTCCCTGGGAAAGAACACTGAAGCTTTCTTT.

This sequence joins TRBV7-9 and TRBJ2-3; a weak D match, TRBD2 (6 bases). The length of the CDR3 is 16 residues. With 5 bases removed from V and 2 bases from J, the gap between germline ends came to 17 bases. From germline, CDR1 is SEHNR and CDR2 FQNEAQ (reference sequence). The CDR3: CASSLNLGGNTDTQYF. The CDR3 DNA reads TGTGCCAGCAGCCTCAATTTGGGGGGAAACACAGATACGCAGTATTTT.

CDR3 coding DNA: TGCGCCAGCAGCTTGGAGAGAGAGCAGTTCTTC. Amino acids: CASSLEREQFF. This chain joins TRBV5-1 and TRBJ2-1; D is unclear. Germline values: CDR1 SGHRS, CDR2 YFSETQ. Trimming removed 0 bases at V and 10 bases at J, with 5 bases between. This CDR3 contains 11 residues.

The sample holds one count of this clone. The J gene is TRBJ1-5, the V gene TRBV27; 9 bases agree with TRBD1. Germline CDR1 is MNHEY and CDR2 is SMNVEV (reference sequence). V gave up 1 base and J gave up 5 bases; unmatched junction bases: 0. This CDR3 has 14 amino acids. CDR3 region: CASSLWTGDQPQHF. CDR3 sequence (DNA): TGTGCCAGCAGTTTATGGACAGGGGATCAGCCCCAGCATTTT.

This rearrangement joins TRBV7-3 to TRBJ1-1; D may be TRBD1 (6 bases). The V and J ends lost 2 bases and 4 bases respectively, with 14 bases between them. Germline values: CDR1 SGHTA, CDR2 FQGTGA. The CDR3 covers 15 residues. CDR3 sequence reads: CASSLAAGARTEAFF. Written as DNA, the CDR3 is TGTGCCAGCAGCTTAGCCGCGGGGGCCCGCACTGAAGCTTTCTTT.

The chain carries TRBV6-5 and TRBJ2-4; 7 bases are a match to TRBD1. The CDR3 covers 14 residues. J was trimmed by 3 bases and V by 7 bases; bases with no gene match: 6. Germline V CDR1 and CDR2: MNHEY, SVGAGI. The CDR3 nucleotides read TGTGCCAGCACTACAGGGGTTGGCAAAAACATTCAGTACTTC. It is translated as CASTTGVGKNIQYF.

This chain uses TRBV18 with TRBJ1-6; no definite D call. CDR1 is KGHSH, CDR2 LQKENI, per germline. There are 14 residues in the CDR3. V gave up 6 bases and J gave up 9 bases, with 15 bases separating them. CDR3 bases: TGTGCCAGCTCGAGGAGAGTGGATGGTTCACCCCTCCACTTT. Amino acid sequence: CASSRRVDGSPLHF.

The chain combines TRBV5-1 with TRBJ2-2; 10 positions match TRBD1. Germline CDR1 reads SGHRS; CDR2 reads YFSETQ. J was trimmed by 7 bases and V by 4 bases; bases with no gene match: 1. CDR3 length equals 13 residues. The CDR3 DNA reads TGCGCCAGCAGCCGGGACAGGGGCGGGGAGCTGTTTTTT. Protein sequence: CASSRDRGGELFF.

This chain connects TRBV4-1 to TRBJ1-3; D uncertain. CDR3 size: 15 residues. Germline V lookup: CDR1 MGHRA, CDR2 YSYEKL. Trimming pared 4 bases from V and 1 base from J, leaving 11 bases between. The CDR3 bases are TGCGCCAGCAGCCCAAGGACTGAATCTGGAAACACCATATATTTT. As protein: CASSPRTESGNTIYF.

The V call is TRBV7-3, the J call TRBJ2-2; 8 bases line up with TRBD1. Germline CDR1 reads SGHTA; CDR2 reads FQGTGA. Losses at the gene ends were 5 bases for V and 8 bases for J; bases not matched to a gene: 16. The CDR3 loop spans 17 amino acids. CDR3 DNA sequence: TGTGCCAGCAGCCTGGGGACGGGACAGGCTCGTCGGGGGGAGCTGTTTTTT. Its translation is CASSLGTGQARRGELFF.